The next 22 T cell receptor beta chains were all read from a single sample in a study of blood T cell repertoires in COVID-19. Clones were sequenced by immunoSEQ multiplex PCR, and TCRdb holds only the in-frame ones, with some missing. The sample includes approximately 240,000 clones, 65% to 90% of them seen just once. Material: peripheral blood. The receptors were sampled from a woman between 40 and 55 years old who had recovered from COVID-19.

The chain combines TRBV4-1 with TRBJ1-5; no definite D call. CDR1 and CDR2 (germline): MGHRA, YSYEKL. This CDR3 spans 15 amino acids. V shed 0 bases and J shed 3 bases, with 9 bases lying between them. The CDR3 sequence is CASSQDQSFNQPQHF. CDR3 nucleotide sequence: TGCGCCAGCAGCCAAGATCAGTCGTTCAATCAGCCCCAGCATTTT.

This clone was detected once. The J gene is TRBJ1-1, the V gene TRBV7-6; D gene unclear. V lost 1 base and J lost 8, with 2 bases in between. The CDR3 runs 10 residues. Germline CDR1 SGHVS, CDR2 FNYEAQ. CDR3 region: CASSLVEAFF. For the CDR3, the DNA is TGTGCCAGCAGCTTAGTAGAAGCTTTCTTT.

The genes are TRBV15 and TRBJ2-5; 10 nucleotides match TRBD2. The length of the CDR3 is 16 residues. The germline gives CDR1 LNHNV, CDR2 YYDKDF (reference sequence). The V and J ends lost 0 bases and 5 bases, in that order; junction bases with no gene match: 6. CDR3 region: CATSRDPPSGGETQYF. In nucleotides, the CDR3 is TGTGCCACCAGCAGAGATCCCCCTAGCGGGGGCGAGACCCAGTACTTC.

This chain uses TRBV11-3 with TRBJ1-2; 11 nucleotides align to TRBD1. Germline assignment: CDR1 SGHNT and CDR2 YENEEA. Trimming at V came to 4 bases and at J to 2 bases, leaving 9 bases not matched to a gene. The CDR3 totals 17 residues. CDR3 sequence: CASSSWTGGGQNYGYTF. CDR3 nucleotides: TGTGCCAGCAGCTCCTGGACAGGGGGCGGACAGAACTATGGCTACACCTTC.

V is TRBV18 and J is TRBJ2-5, with a tentative D call TRBD2 (7 bases). The CDR3 loop spans 15 amino acids. Per germline, CDR1 KGHSH and CDR2 LQKENI. Trimming took off 0 bases at V and 9 bases at J, with 17 bases between the two ends. For the CDR3, the DNA is TGTGCCAGCTCACCACCGATCGCGGGGGCCCTCGCCCAGTACTTC. Its translation: CASSPPIAGALAQYF.

This sequence joins TRBV19 and TRBJ2-3; 13 positions agree with TRBD2. The CDR3 is 17 amino acids. Per germline, CDR1 LNHDA and CDR2 SQIVND (reference sequence). J was trimmed by 10 bases and V by 2 bases; bases with no gene match: 12. In DNA, the CDR3 is TGTGCCAGTAGTATATCCGGACTAGCGGGGGTCCCGTCCCCGCAGTATTTT. Protein product: CASSISGLAGVPSPQYF. Combining the CDR3 with reference TRBV19 and TRBJ2-3 gives the whole variable domain DGGITQSPKYLFRKEGQNVTLSCEQNLNHDAMYWYRQDPGQGLRLIYYSQIVNDFQKGDIAEGYSVSREKKESFPLTVTSAQKNPTAFYLCASSISGLAGVPSPQYFGPGTRLTVL.

The rearrangement uses TRBV12-3 or TRBV12-4 and TRBJ1-1; D ambiguous. V gave up 5 bases and J gave up 2 bases, with 9 bases separating them. The length of the CDR3 is 13 residues. The CDR3 region is CASSPMSNTEAFF. The DNA of the CDR3 is TGTGCCAGCAGTCCGATGAGTAACACTGAAGCTTTCTTT.

The chain is built from TRBV27 and TRBJ2-7; D remains ambiguous. Per germline, CDR1 MNHEY and CDR2 SMNVEV (reference sequence). The CDR3 length is 12 residues. V lost 5 bases to trimming and J lost 6 bases, with 11 bases between them. This chain's CDR3 is CASSPTLFEQYF. The CDR3 DNA reads TGTGCCAGCAGTCCCACTCTCTTCGAGCAGTACTTC.

V and J are TRBV5-1 and TRBJ1-3; no clear D gene. V lost 4 bases, J lost 5 bases, and 10 bases lay in between. CDR1 is SGHRS and CDR2 is YFSETQ in the germline V gene. The CDR3 loop spans 13 amino acids. This chain's CDR3 is CASSTSQRNTIYF. As DNA, the CDR3 is TGCGCCAGCAGCACGTCCCAGAGAAACACCATATATTTT.

V gene TRBV7-9 combines with J gene TRBJ1-2; 9 bases are shared with TRBD1. From germline, CDR1 is SEHNR and CDR2 FQNEAQ (reference sequence). V lost 4 bases and J lost 0; bases outside the gene matches: 12. The CDR3 loop spans 18 amino acids. CDR3 residues: CASSSLDRGRIANYGYTF. CDR3 DNA sequence: TGTGCCAGCAGCTCACTGGACAGGGGAAGGATAGCTAACTATGGCTACACCTTC.

This clone was seen more than once but under ten times. The J gene is TRBJ2-6, the V gene TRBV19, with TRBD1 as a possible D gene (6 bases). The CDR3 sequence is 15 residues long. The V gene's germline CDR1 is LNHDA and CDR2 SQIVND (reference sequence). Trimming took off 6 bases at V and 4 bases at J, with 13 bases between the two ends. CDR3 residues: CASRQQGSGANVLTF. The DNA for the CDR3 is TGTGCCAGTAGGCAACAGGGATCCGGGGCCAACGTCCTGACTTTC. The variable domain in full, with the rest retrieved from reference TRBV19 and TRBJ2-6, is DGGITQSPKYLFRKEGQNVTLSCEQNLNHDAMYWYRQDPGQGLRLIYYSQIVNDFQKGDIAEGYSVSREKKESFPLTVTSAQKNPTAFYLCASRQQGSGANVLTFGAGSRLTVL.

The chain employs TRBV13 and TRBJ2-7, with D perhaps TRBD1 (5 bases). This CDR3 has 13 residues. With 3 bases removed from V and 6 bases from J, the gap between germline ends came to 12 bases. Germline values: CDR1 PRHDT, CDR2 FYEKMQ (reference sequence). This CDR3 reads CASSFRTYPEQYF. CDR3 sequence (DNA): TGTGCCAGCAGCTTCCGGACATATCCCGAGCAGTACTTC.

The V gene is TRBV27, the J gene TRBJ1-1, with D hard to call. Between the trimmed V and J ends, which lost 3 bases and 0 bases, there was a span of 8 bases. CDR1 MNHEY and CDR2 SMNVEV come from the germline V gene (reference sequence). The CDR3 has 14 residues. CDR3 bases: TGTGCCAGCAGTTTCTCACAAATGAACACTGAAGCTTTCTTT. Its translation is CASSFSQMNTEAFF.

This rearrangement joins TRBV5-5 to TRBJ1-1; 7 bases line up with TRBD1. The CDR3 is 14 amino acids. Germline V gene lookup returns CDR1 SGHKS and CDR2 YYEKEE (reference sequence). The J segment lost 0 bases and the V segment lost 2 bases, leaving 1 base of the junction unmatched. The CDR3 DNA follows: TGTGCCAGCAGCTTAGGACAGGTGAACACTGAAGCTTTCTTT. This encodes CASSLGQVNTEAFF.

The chain links TRBV19 to TRBJ2-1; 12 bases match TRBD2. CDR1 is LNHDA, CDR2 SQIVND, per germline (reference sequence). The CDR3 consists of 16 residues. V dropped 3 bases and J dropped 7; count of bases not matched to a gene: 7. CDR3 sequence reads: CASSIHTSGGFNEQFF. CDR3 nucleotide sequence: TGTGCCAGTAGTATCCATACTAGCGGGGGGTTTAATGAGCAGTTCTTC.

The chain carries TRBV6-4 and TRBJ2-3, with TRBD2 identical over 10 bases. The ends lost 4 bases at V and 0 bases at J; junction bases unmatched: 1. The CDR3 totals 15 residues. Germline V lookup: CDR1 MRHNA, CDR2 SNTAGT. The CDR3 is CASSVTSGSTDTQYF. The CDR3 coding sequence is TGTGCCAGCAGTGTGACTAGCGGGAGCACAGATACGCAGTATTTT.

The V gene is TRBV3-1 (or the pseudogene TRBV3-2), the J gene TRBJ1-1; TRBD1 is a possible D gene (5 bases). V shed 4 bases and J shed 4 bases, with 22 bases lying between them. The CDR3 spans 17 residues. The germline gives CDR1 LGHDT, CDR2 YNNKEL (reference sequence). The CDR3 sequence is CASSLSDGAGEGTEAFF. DNA for the CDR3: TGTGCCAGCAGCCTGTCGGACGGGGCCGGGGAGGGCACTGAAGCTTTCTTT.

This chain connects TRBV13 to TRBJ2-7; TRBD2 matches 11 bases. With 5 bases clipped from V and 3 bases from J, the junction kept 15 bases outside the gene matches. CDR3 size: 18 residues. CDR1 and CDR2 from the germline V gene are PRHDT and FYEKMQ (reference sequence). The CDR3 here is CASSHLDRLAGGLYEQYF. CDR3 in DNA: TGTGCCAGCAGCCATCTAGATCGTTTAGCGGGGGGGCTCTACGAGCAGTACTTC.

The table lists this clone with a few counts. This chain joins TRBV3-1 (or the pseudogene TRBV3-2) and TRBJ2-2; possibly TRBD2 for D (7 bases). The CDR3 extends over 16 amino acids. Trimming took 5 bases from V and 6 from J, leaving 19 bases between them. The germline CDR1 and CDR2 sequences are LGHDT and YNNKEL (reference sequence). The chain's CDR3 is CASSDEGGLSPGELFF. Written as DNA, the CDR3 is TGTGCCAGCAGCGACGAGGGGGGGCTGAGCCCCGGGGAGCTGTTTTTT.

The J gene is TRBJ1-2, the V gene TRBV10-3, with 7 bases aligning to TRBD1. CDR3 size: 11 residues. Germline CDR1 reads ENHRY; CDR2 reads SYGVKD. V trimming: 9 bases; J trimming: 7 bases; junction bases outside the gene matches: 5. In DNA form, the CDR3 reads TGTGCCATATGGACAGGTAGTGGCTACACCTTC. Translated: CAIWTGSGYTF.

V is TRBV30 and J is TRBJ2-2, with D maybe TRBD1 (6 bases). This CDR3 comprises 14 residues. Germline V gene sequence: CDR1 GTSNPN, CDR2 SVGIG (reference sequence). V lost 2 bases to trimming and J lost 6 bases, with 13 bases between them. The CDR3 sequence is CAWSPSRTAGELFF. CDR3 DNA sequence: TGTGCCTGGAGTCCTTCCCGGACAGCCGGGGAGCTGTTTTTT.

J is TRBJ1-5 and V is TRBV30, with 7 bases aligning to TRBD1. The germline gives CDR1 GTSNPN, CDR2 SVGIG (reference sequence). The CDR3 is 13 residues long. The V and J ends lost 1 base and 6 bases, in that order; junction bases with no gene match: 3. CDR3 DNA: TGTGCCTGGAGTGGTACAGGGGCTCAGCCCCAGCATTTT. This sequence encodes CAWSGTGAQPQHF.